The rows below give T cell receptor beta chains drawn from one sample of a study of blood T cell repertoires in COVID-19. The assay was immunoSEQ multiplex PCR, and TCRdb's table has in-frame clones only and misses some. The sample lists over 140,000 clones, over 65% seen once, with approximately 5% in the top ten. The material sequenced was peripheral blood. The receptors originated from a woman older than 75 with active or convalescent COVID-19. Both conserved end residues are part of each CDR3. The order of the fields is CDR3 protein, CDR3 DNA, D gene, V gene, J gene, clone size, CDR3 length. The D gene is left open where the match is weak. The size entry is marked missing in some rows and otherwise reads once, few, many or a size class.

cdr3_aa: CASSRTGSGIQYF
cdr3_nt: TGTGCCAGCAGCCGCACAGGGTCGGGAATTCAGTACTTC
d_call: NA
v_call: TRBV7-6
j_call: TRBJ2-4
clone_size: NA
cdr3_length: 13

cdr3_aa: CASSIGRGGPNTQYF
cdr3_nt: TGTGCCAGTAGTATTGGGCGGGGGGGCCCGAATACGCAGTATTTT
d_call: TRBD2
v_call: TRBV19
j_call: TRBJ2-3
clone_size: NA
cdr3_length: 15

cdr3_aa: CASSIGQGLETQYF
cdr3_nt: TGTGCCAGTAGTATAGGACAGGGTCTAGAGACCCAGTACTTC
d_call: TRBD1
v_call: TRBV19
j_call: TRBJ2-5
clone_size: few
cdr3_length: 14

cdr3_aa: CASSPRGGGQTEAFF
cdr3_nt: TGTGCCAGCAGCCCCCGAGGGGGGGGGCAAACTGAAGCTTTCTTT
d_call: NA
v_call: TRBV9
j_call: TRBJ1-1
clone_size: NA
cdr3_length: 15

cdr3_aa: CASSEWSGVIYGYTF
cdr3_nt: TGTGCCAGCAGTGAATGGTCAGGGGTTATCTATGGCTACACCTTC
d_call: NA
v_call: TRBV2
j_call: TRBJ1-2
clone_size: NA
cdr3_length: 15

cdr3_aa: CASSPRDINEQYF
cdr3_nt: TGTGCCAGCAGTCCCCGGGACATAAACGAGCAGTACTTC
d_call: NA
v_call: TRBV28
j_call: TRBJ2-7
clone_size: NA
cdr3_length: 13

cdr3_aa: CASSLMFRDTGELFF
cdr3_nt: TGTGCCAGCAGCTTAATGTTTCGGGACACCGGGGAGCTGTTTTTT
d_call: NA
v_call: TRBV7-2
j_call: TRBJ2-2
clone_size: NA
cdr3_length: 15

cdr3_aa: CASSSGQGLDTQYF
cdr3_nt: TGTGCCAGCAGCAGCGGACAGGGACTAGATACGCAGTATTTT
d_call: TRBD1
v_call: TRBV7-8
j_call: TRBJ2-3
clone_size: NA
cdr3_length: 14

cdr3_aa: CASSQSARGEQYF
cdr3_nt: TGTGCCAGCAGCCAATCCGCGCGCGGGGAGCAGTATTTT
d_call: NA
v_call: TRBV7-3
j_call: TRBJ2-3
clone_size: NA
cdr3_length: 13

cdr3_aa: CSGGQASGYTF
cdr3_nt: TGCAGCGGGGGACAGGCGAGCGGCTACACCTTC
d_call: TRBD1
v_call: TRBV29-1
j_call: TRBJ1-2
clone_size: NA
cdr3_length: 11

cdr3_aa: CASSPSLQGGTEAFF
cdr3_nt: TGTGCCAGCTCACCATCACTACAGGGGGGCACTGAAGCTTTCTTT
d_call: TRBD1
v_call: TRBV18
j_call: TRBJ1-1
clone_size: NA
cdr3_length: 15

cdr3_aa: CASSPRDKYYEQYF
cdr3_nt: TGTGCCAGCAGCCCACGGGACAAGTACTACGAGCAGTACTTC
d_call: NA
v_call: TRBV5-5
j_call: TRBJ2-7
clone_size: NA
cdr3_length: 14

cdr3_aa: CASSMDPSGRGETQYF
cdr3_nt: TGTGCCAGTAGTATGGATCCCAGCGGAAGGGGGGAGACCCAGTACTTC
d_call: NA
v_call: TRBV19
j_call: TRBJ2-5
clone_size: NA
cdr3_length: 16

cdr3_aa: CASKGTAHQPQHF
cdr3_nt: TGTGCCAGCAAAGGGACAGCCCATCAGCCCCAGCATTTT
d_call: TRBD1
v_call: TRBV6-5
j_call: TRBJ1-5
clone_size: NA
cdr3_length: 13

cdr3_aa: CASSLTTGTDTQYF
cdr3_nt: TGCGCCAGCAGCTTGACAACAGGGACAGATACGCAGTATTTT
d_call: NA
v_call: TRBV5-1
j_call: TRBJ2-3
clone_size: once
cdr3_length: 14

cdr3_aa: CASSLDGGGYEQYF
cdr3_nt: TGTGCCAGCAGCTTGGACGGGGGTGGCTACGAGCAGTACTTC
d_call: NA
v_call: TRBV5-4
j_call: TRBJ2-7
clone_size: few
cdr3_length: 14

cdr3_aa: CASSQGAGATEAFF
cdr3_nt: TGTGCCAGCAGCCAAGGGGCGGGGGCGACTGAAGCTTTCTTT
d_call: NA
v_call: TRBV3-1/TRBV3-2
j_call: TRBJ1-1
clone_size: NA
cdr3_length: 14

cdr3_aa: CASSRGGEVIYTF
cdr3_nt: TGTGCCAGTAGCCGCGGCGGGGAGGTGATCTACACCTTC
d_call: NA
v_call: TRBV19
j_call: TRBJ1-2
clone_size: once
cdr3_length: 13

cdr3_aa: CASMRTGIYGYTF
cdr3_nt: TGTGCCAGCATGAGGACAGGGATCTATGGCTACACCTTC
d_call: TRBD1
v_call: TRBV25-1
j_call: TRBJ1-2
clone_size: NA
cdr3_length: 13

cdr3_aa: CASSQGLQETQYF
cdr3_nt: TGTGCCAGCTCACAGGGGCTTCAAGAGACCCAGTACTTC
d_call: NA
v_call: TRBV18
j_call: TRBJ2-5
clone_size: NA
cdr3_length: 13

cdr3_aa: CASRGGVLHTGELFF
cdr3_nt: TGTGCCAGCAGGGGGGGTGTCCTCCACACCGGGGAGCTGTTTTTT
d_call: NA
v_call: TRBV7-8
j_call: TRBJ2-2
clone_size: NA
cdr3_length: 15

cdr3_aa: CASSLGTTTNEKLFF
cdr3_nt: TGCGCCAGCAGCCTAGGGACAACAACTAATGAAAAACTGTTTTTT
d_call: NA
v_call: TRBV5-1
j_call: TRBJ1-4
clone_size: NA
cdr3_length: 15

cdr3_aa: CASSLDGTAGNQPQHF
cdr3_nt: TGTGCCAGCAGCTTAGATGGTACGGCGGGGAATCAGCCCCAGCATTTT
d_call: NA
v_call: TRBV7-9
j_call: TRBJ1-5
clone_size: NA
cdr3_length: 16

cdr3_aa: CASRPGFRSYEQYF
cdr3_nt: TGTGCCAGCAGGCCAGGGTTTCGTTCCTACGAGCAGTACTTC
d_call: NA
v_call: TRBV7-2
j_call: TRBJ2-7
clone_size: NA
cdr3_length: 14

cdr3_aa: CASSRGQVNYGYTF
cdr3_nt: TGTGCCAGCAGCAGGGGCCAAGTAAACTATGGCTACACCTTC
d_call: NA
v_call: TRBV3-1/TRBV3-2
j_call: TRBJ1-2
clone_size: NA
cdr3_length: 14

cdr3_aa: CASKTNLEPQHF
cdr3_nt: TGTGCCAGCAAGACAAACCTGGAGCCCCAGCATTTT
d_call: NA
v_call: TRBV28
j_call: TRBJ1-5
clone_size: NA
cdr3_length: 12

cdr3_aa: CASSQGYRQGINGYTF
cdr3_nt: TGCGCCAGCAGCCAAGGATACAGACAGGGGATTAATGGCTACACCTTC
d_call: TRBD1
v_call: TRBV4-3
j_call: TRBJ1-2
clone_size: NA
cdr3_length: 16

cdr3_aa: CASSLIPTSGVNEQFF
cdr3_nt: TGTGCCAGCAGCCTAATCCCGACTAGCGGGGTAAATGAGCAGTTCTTC
d_call: TRBD2
v_call: TRBV7-3
j_call: TRBJ2-1
clone_size: once
cdr3_length: 16